The sample holds a few counts of the clone carrying this T cell receptor (beta chain). The CDR3 contains 15 residues. Germline values: CDR1 SGDLS, CDR2 YYNGEE. Trimming removed 6 bases from V and 0 bases from J, with 15 bases in between. Original methodology: Counts of nucleated cells, estimated from reference gene primer amplification, were obtained. Libraries were prepared by immunoSEQ multiplex PCR; TCRdb keeps only in-frame clonotypes and omits some of them. V, J and clone size reflect that table, while D and trimming were determined from the DNA. The sample holds more than 75,000 clones; roughly 80% are singletons and the top ten take approximately 15%. The data originate from a study of blood T cell repertoires in COVID-19. Overall study context: Some COVID-19 samples were acute and others convalescent; all came from the United States, Italy and Spain. From T cells, B-cell-depleted T cells, or PBMCs came the material, which was cDNA or gDNA.

The TCR comes from a woman aged 80 or older with active or convalescent COVID-19. The V and J genes are TRBV9 and TRBJ1-2, with D tentatively TRBD1 (6 bases). The sequencing input was peripheral blood. The CDR3 DNA follows: TGTGCCAGCAATTTCAGGACAGAGTCTAACTATGGCTACACCTTC. Its translation: CASNFRTESNYGYTF.